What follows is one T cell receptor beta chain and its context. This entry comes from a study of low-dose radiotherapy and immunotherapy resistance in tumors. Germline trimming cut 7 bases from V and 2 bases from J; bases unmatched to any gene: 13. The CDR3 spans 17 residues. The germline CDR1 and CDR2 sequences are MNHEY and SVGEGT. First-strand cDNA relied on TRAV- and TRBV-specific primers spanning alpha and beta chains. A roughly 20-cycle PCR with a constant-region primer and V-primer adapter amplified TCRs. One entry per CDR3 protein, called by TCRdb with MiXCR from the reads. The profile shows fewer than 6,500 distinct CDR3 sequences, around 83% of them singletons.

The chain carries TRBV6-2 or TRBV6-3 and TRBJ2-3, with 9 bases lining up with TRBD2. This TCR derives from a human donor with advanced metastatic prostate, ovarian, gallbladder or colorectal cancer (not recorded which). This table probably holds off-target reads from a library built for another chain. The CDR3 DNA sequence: TGTGCCAGCACCTATCCATTAGCGGGAGAAGACACAGATACGCAGTATTTT. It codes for CASTYPLAGEDTDTQYF.